A selection of T cell receptor beta chains follows, all from one sample in a study of T cell responses to AZD1222 COVID-19 vaccine. Sequencing used immunoSEQ multiplex PCR; TCRdb keeps in-frame clones, though not all of them. This table holds some 150,000 clones, approximately 88% found once. The material sequenced was peripheral blood, taken on day 0 of AZD1222 vaccination. The receptors shown here come from an adult in good health. Each CDR3 is given with its conserved first and last residue. D genes are given only for firm matches. Size is stated for part of the rows, as once, few or many counts, or as a class when the clone is expanded.

d_gene,j_gene,abundance,v_gene,CDR3nt,CDR3aa
TRBD1,TRBJ1-3,NA,TRBV9,TGTGCCAGCAGCCTCCGGGACAGGGCCAGCGCGTATGGAAACACCATATATTTT,CASSLRDRASAYGNTIYF
TRBD1,TRBJ1-1,NA,TRBV4-3,TGCGCCCGCAGCCGCCACAGGGGAGCGACTGAAGCTTTCTTT,CARSRHRGATEAFF
NA,TRBJ2-1,once,TRBV6-2/TRBV6-3,TGTGCCAGCAGTTACCCTGGCGTCGGGCTGGCCCCGCTCTTAGCTCCGTTCTTC,CASSYPGVGLAPLLAPFF
TRBD1,TRBJ2-7,NA,TRBV19,TGTGCCAGTAGTGTAGGACAGGGAAGTTACGAGCAGTACTTC,CASSVGQGSYEQYF
NA,TRBJ1-5,NA,TRBV30,TGTGCCTGGAGTGTAGGGGGGACTGACAATCAGCCCCAGCATTTT,CAWSVGGTDNQPQHF
NA,TRBJ1-4,few,TRBV5-6,TGTGCCAGCAGCTGGGGGTATGAGAGGGCGGGTATTAATGAAAAACTGTTTTTT,CASSWGYERAGINEKLFF
TRBD2,TRBJ2-1,NA,TRBV7-3,TGTGCCAGCAGCGTAAAGCGGACTAGCGGGGCCTCGGGGCAGTTCTTC,CASSVKRTSGASGQFF
NA,TRBJ1-5,NA,TRBV21-1,TGTGCCAGCAGCGGAAAAGTGGGGGAGGAGAATCAGCCCCAGCATTTT,CASSGKVGEENQPQHF
TRBD2,TRBJ2-2,NA,TRBV19,TGTGCCAGTAGTATCTCGAGCGGGATAAACACCGGGGAGCTGTTTTTT,CASSISSGINTGELFF
TRBD1,TRBJ2-5,NA,TRBV7-3,TGTGCCAGCAGCTTAACGGGTCCAGGGGGCGAAGAGACCCAGTACTTC,CASSLTGPGGEETQYF
NA,TRBJ1-3,NA,TRBV3-1/TRBV3-2,TGTGCCAGCAGCCAACCAGGGGTTGTATCTGGAAACACCATATATTTT,CASSQPGVVSGNTIYF
TRBD1,TRBJ1-1,NA,TRBV2,TGTGCCAGCAGTGAATTCGGGACAGCTACCATGAACACTGAAGCTTTCTTT,CASSEFGTATMNTEAFF
NA,TRBJ1-1,NA,TRBV4-1,TGCGCCAGCAGCCAAGTGGGCGGGGTCCGAGGGACTGAAGCTTTCTTT,CASSQVGGVRGTEAFF
TRBD2,TRBJ2-1,NA,TRBV10-3,TGTGCCATCAGTGAGGGTCTAGCGGGGGCTGATGAGCAGTTCTTC,CAISEGLAGADEQFF
TRBD1,TRBJ1-1,NA,TRBV18,TGTGCCAGCTCACCACGGGGGGACAGCACTGAAGCTTTCTTT,CASSPRGDSTEAFF
NA,TRBJ1-6,NA,TRBV30,TGTGCCTGGAGTGTGTCGGAGACCGCAAATTCACCCGTCCACTTT,CAWSVSETANSPVHF
TRBD1,TRBJ2-2,NA,TRBV7-8,TGTGCCAGCAGCTTATTAGGGGGCGGAACCGGGGAGCTGTTTTTT,CASSLLGGGTGELFF
NA,TRBJ1-4,NA,TRBV4-3,TGCGCCAGCAGCCAAGAGGGGGGCACTAATGAAAAACTGTTTTTT,CASSQEGGTNEKLFF
NA,TRBJ1-2,NA,TRBV7-6,TGTGCCAGCAGCCTTACCGGGACAAGCTCCTATGGCTACACCTTC,CASSLTGTSSYGYTF
NA,TRBJ1-6,NA,TRBV13,TGTGCCAGCAGCTTGGCCAGGGGTGATAATTCACCCCTCCACTTT,CASSLARGDNSPLHF
TRBD1,TRBJ1-2,few,TRBV7-8,TGTGCCAGCAGCTTCGGACAGGGGCGGTATGGCTACACCTTC,CASSFGQGRYGYTF
NA,TRBJ1-4,once,TRBV2,TGTGCCAGCAGCCGGTTGAGGAATGAAAAACTGTTTTTT,CASSRLRNEKLFF
TRBD1,TRBJ1-5,NA,TRBV3-1/TRBV3-2,TGTGCCAGCAGCCAAGGGGGACAGAGGCAGCCCCAGCATTTT,CASSQGGQRQPQHF
NA,TRBJ2-7,NA,TRBV15,TGTGCCACCAGCAGAGATCGGGTCTCGGGGGCCTATTCCTACGAGCAGTACTTC,CATSRDRVSGAYSYEQYF
NA,TRBJ2-4,once,TRBV11-2,TGTGCCAGCAGCCCGCGGGCAGGGAGTAACATTCAGTACTTC,CASSPRAGSNIQYF
NA,TRBJ2-1,once,TRBV7-9,TGTGCCAGCAGCTTAGGACAGCGGGCATGGGATGAGCAGTTCTTC,CASSLGQRAWDEQFF
NA,TRBJ1-2,NA,TRBV6-2/TRBV6-3,TGTGCCAGCAGTTACTCAGGGGAGTACTATGGCTACACCTTC,CASSYSGEYYGYTF
NA,TRBJ2-2,NA,TRBV28,TGTGCCAGCAGTGGGGCGCAGGCAGCCGAGTCCGGGGAGCTGTTTTTT,CASSGAQAAESGELFF
TRBD2,TRBJ2-7,NA,TRBV19,TGTGCCAGTAGTTTAGCGGGGCCCTACGAGCAGTACTTC,CASSLAGPYEQYF
TRBD1,TRBJ2-6,NA,TRBV27,TGTGCCAGCAGCACAGGGGTTCCACTCAACGTCCTGACTTTC,CASSTGVPLNVLTF
NA,TRBJ2-3,NA,TRBV6-5,TGTGCCAGCAGCGCCAGCCCAGATACGCAGTATTTT,CASSASPDTQYF
NA,TRBJ1-2,NA,TRBV5-6,TGTGCCAGCAGCTTGGTTGGTCAATTCTATGGCTACACCTTC,CASSLVGQFYGYTF
NA,TRBJ1-1,NA,TRBV28,TGTGCCAGCAGAAGAGACGTCGTACCTGAAGCTTTCTTT,CASRRDVVPEAFF
NA,TRBJ1-5,NA,TRBV10-3,TGTGCCATCAGCGGGGAACCCAATCAGCCCCAGCATTTT,CAISGEPNQPQHF
NA,TRBJ1-3,NA,TRBV7-9,TGTGCCAGCAGCTTAGGCGCCGGTGACTCTGGAAACACCATATATTTT,CASSLGAGDSGNTIYF
NA,TRBJ2-3,NA,TRBV4-2,TGTGCCAGCAGCCAAAGAACAACAGATACGCAGTATTTT,CASSQRTTDTQYF
NA,TRBJ1-3,NA,TRBV6-5,TGTGCCAGCGGGAGGGCCTCTGGAAACACCATATATTTT,CASGRASGNTIYF
NA,TRBJ1-3,NA,TRBV3-1/TRBV3-2,TGTGCCAGCAGCCATTTGACAGGCATCTCTGGAAACACCATATATTTT,CASSHLTGISGNTIYF
NA,TRBJ1-1,NA,TRBV5-1,TGCGCCAGCAGCTTGCCAGGTCAGACAAACACTGAAGCTTTCTTT,CASSLPGQTNTEAFF
TRBD1,TRBJ1-3,NA,TRBV2,TGTGCCAGCAGTGAACGGCAGGGGGCTTTAGGAAACACCATATATTTT,CASSERQGALGNTIYF
TRBD2,TRBJ2-5,once,TRBV5-1,TGCGCCAGCAGCTTGGGCGCGGGGGGGCATAAAGAGACCCAGTACTTC,CASSLGAGGHKETQYF
TRBD1,TRBJ2-7,once,TRBV7-9,TGTGCCAGCAGCCTGACGGGACAGCTTTACGAGCAGTACTTC,CASSLTGQLYEQYF
NA,TRBJ1-1,NA,TRBV27,TGTGCCAGCAGTTTATTTTTCGCGGGGCTAGGCACTGAAGCTTTCTTT,CASSLFFAGLGTEAFF
NA,TRBJ1-2,NA,TRBV9,TGTGCCAGCAGCGTAGAAGTTTCGAACTATGGCTACACCTTC,CASSVEVSNYGYTF
NA,TRBJ1-1,NA,TRBV7-3,TGTGCCAGCAGCTTAGGAGGCGCGAACACTGAAGCTTTCTTT,CASSLGGANTEAFF
NA,TRBJ2-3,NA,TRBV29-1,TGCAGCGTTGATGAGGGTTACACGCAGTATTTT,CSVDEGYTQYF
TRBD1,TRBJ2-1,NA,TRBV7-9,TGTGCCAGCAGCCCCCGGGACAGGGGGCAGAATGAGCAGTTCTTC,CASSPRDRGQNEQFF
NA,TRBJ2-5,NA,TRBV7-3,TGTGCCAGCAGCTTAAATCAGTGGGAGACCCAGTACTTC,CASSLNQWETQYF
NA,TRBJ2-2,NA,TRBV27,TGTGCCAGCAGTTTTGACAGAACGGGCACCGGGGAGCTGTTTTTT,CASSFDRTGTGELFF
TRBD2,TRBJ2-3,NA,TRBV6-5,TGTGCCAGCAGTTTAGCGGGCTGGTCAGATACGCAGTATTTT,CASSLAGWSDTQYF
TRBD2,TRBJ2-5,NA,TRBV5-1,TGCGCCAGCAGCTTGGGGACTAGCGGTGAGACCCAGTACTTC,CASSLGTSGETQYF
NA,TRBJ2-4,NA,TRBV7-2,TGTGCCAGCAGCTCCCAGGGCCGCGGTGTTATGGTGGACATTCAGTACTTC,CASSSQGRGVMVDIQYF
NA,TRBJ2-7,NA,TRBV5-1,TGCGCCAGCAGCTTGTTACCCGCAAAGAATAGCTCCTACGAGCAGTACTTC,CASSLLPAKNSSYEQYF
NA,TRBJ1-6,NA,TRBV28,TGTGCCAGCAGGACTAGAAATTCACCCCTCCACTTT,CASRTRNSPLHF
TRBD1,TRBJ2-3,once,TRBV4-2,TGTGCCAGCAGCCCAAAAAGGACAGGGGAAGGAGCAGATACGCAGTATTTT,CASSPKRTGEGADTQYF
NA,TRBJ1-5,NA,TRBV7-9,TGTGCCAGCAGCTTAGGGGGGTCAGCGGGGCAGCCCCAGCATTTT,CASSLGGSAGQPQHF
TRBD1,TRBJ1-2,NA,TRBV10-3,TGTGCCATCAGTGAGTCGACAGGGAGGAGCGATGGCTACACCTTC,CAISESTGRSDGYTF
NA,TRBJ2-3,NA,TRBV15,TGTGCCACCAGCACCAGCGCGGGTAGCACAGATACGCAGTATTTT,CATSTSAGSTDTQYF